The entry that follows covers one TCR beta chain sequence. Using immunoSEQ multiplex PCR, the repertoire was profiled, and TCRdb retains in-frame clones only, with some absent. In the table there are 95,000 to 150,000 clones, around nine tenths of which are singletons. The sample originates from a study of control samples from healthy donors and cancer patients. CDR1 is SNHLY and CDR2 is FYNNEI in the germline V gene. The CDR3 spans 15 residues. Trimming shortened V by 1 base and J by 8 bases, and 14 bases separated the two germline ends. The TCR comes from a man younger than 45 in good health. Material: blood. This chain joins TRBV2 and TRBJ1-4; perhaps TRBD1 as D (6 bases). The CDR3 sequence: CASSEEGGAWEKLFF. Here the CDR3 DNA reads TGTGCCAGCAGTGAAGAGGGGGGCGCCTGGGAAAAACTGTTTTTT.